The present T cell receptor (beta chain) was sequenced within a study of T cells in Graves' hyperthyroidism and ophthalmopathy. Germline V gene sequence: CDR1 SGHRS, CDR2 YFSETQ. CDR3 length: 16 amino acids. V gave up 4 bases and J gave up 5 bases; unmatched junction bases: 7. TCR beta CDR3 region amplification was performed from RNA transcripts. The HTBI primer set drove a first-round RT-PCR of the TCR CDR3. In TCRdb, the multiplex PCR reads were re-called with MiXCR into one record per CDR3 protein. The sample holds approximately 640,000 distinct CDR3 sequences; 15% to 20% are singletons and the top ten take 3.8%.

This TCR came from a woman between 25 and 40 years old with Graves' hyperthyroidism. Input material: blood. The chain uses TRBV5-1 and TRBJ2-5; TRBD2 matches at 14 bases. CDR3 DNA sequence: TGCGCCAGCAGCGCGGGACTAGCGGGAGTTGTGGAGACCCAGTACTTC. It specifies CASSAGLAGVVETQYF.